These 25 T cell receptor beta chains were all obtained from the same sample, sequenced in a study of human T cells and chemical hapten exposure. TCRdb re-derived calls from the RACE reads in MiXCR, one entry per CDR3 protein. Here the sample spans some 90,000 distinct CDR3 sequences, just under 9% being singletons. Regarding time point: healthy volunteer bleed at 2 weeks. RNA extraction used unfractionated whole blood as the source of total RNA. Specimen: whole blood. The receptors stem from a female donor in good health. Some clones in this sample may be carry-over from other donors' samples.

About this clonotype itself: Possible read error: a much larger clone is one base away. The V gene is TRBV7-2, the J gene TRBJ2-1; a possible D gene is TRBD2 (6 bases). Germline loops: CDR1 SGHTA, CDR2 FQGNSA. The CDR3 length is 19 residues. The ends were cut back, 1 base at V and 0 bases at J, with 19 bases in the middle. CDR3 sequence reads: CASSLVAGVGSSSYNEQFF. The CDR3 DNA sequence: TGTGCCAGCAGCTTAGTGGCTGGCGTCGGGAGTTCCTCCTACAATGAGCAGTTCTTC.

Remarks on this clonotype: A much larger clone lies a single base off, so this may be a read error. The V call is TRBV4-3, the J call TRBJ2-5; D might be TRBD2 (5 bases). CDR1 is LGHNA and CDR2 is YSLEER in the germline V gene. CDR3 length: 15 amino acids. CDR3 coding DNA: TGCGCCAGCAGACAAGGGTTGGCGGAGGTGGAGACCCAGTACTTC. This translates into CASRQGLAEVETQYF.

This clonotype was counted a few times. The rearrangement links TRBV29-1 to TRBJ2-1; 10 positions match TRBD2. The CDR3 has 16 residues. V shed 6 bases and J 7 bases; nucleotides not matched to a gene: 15. Germline V CDR1 and CDR2: SQVTM, ANQGSEA. As DNA, the CDR3 is TGCAGCGTCGCCCCCCTAGCGGGAGATGTTCGGAATGAGCAGTTCTTC. Its translation: CSVAPLAGDVRNEQFF.

Comments on this clonotype: One end of the junction does not line up with germline, which may come from a read error. This chain connects TRBV7-2 to TRBJ2-3, with TRBD2 matching over 13 bases. Per the germline V gene, CDR1 is SGHTA and CDR2 is FQGNSA. The CDR3 is made up of 16 amino acids. Here the CDR3 DNA reads TGTGCCAACAGCCCCCAGACTAGCGGGAGGACAGATACGCAGTATTTT. Translated, it gives CANSPQTSGRTDTQYF.

Concerning this clonotype itself: A read error may account for a junction end that differs from germline. V usage is TRBV12-3 or TRBV12-4 and J usage is TRBJ2-7; 7 bases align to TRBD1. This CDR3 comprises 12 residues. CDR3 residues: CASSPGDRTADF. CDR3 in DNA: TGTGCCAGCAGTCCAGGGGACAGAACAGCGGACTTC.

This clonotype has only a few counts. The V and J genes are TRBV5-1 and TRBJ2-7; D might be TRBD1 (5 bases). Trimming shortened V by 3 bases and J by 4 bases, and 11 bases separated the two germline ends. The CDR3 is 13 residues long. CDR1 and CDR2 from the germline V gene are SGHRS and YFSETQ. The CDR3 reads CASSSRTTYEQYF. CDR3 bases: TGCGCCAGCAGCTCCCGGACAACATACGAGCAGTACTTC.

This sequence joins TRBV20-1 and TRBJ1-4; the match to TRBD1 covers 9 bases. This CDR3 has 16 amino acids. J was trimmed by 6 bases and V by 2 bases; bases with no gene match: 10. The germline V gene has CDR1 DFQATT and CDR2 SNEGSKA (reference sequence). The CDR3 loop is CSARPKTGGWDEKLFF. In DNA form, the CDR3 reads TGCAGTGCTAGACCTAAGACAGGGGGATGGGATGAAAAACTGTTTTTT.

The rearrangement joins TRBV28 to TRBJ1-2; 9 positions match TRBD1. Germline assignment: CDR1 MDHEN and CDR2 SYDVKM. This CDR3 has 15 amino acids. V lost 3 bases, J lost 3 bases, and 5 bases stayed unmatched. The CDR3: CASSLSGTGYYGYTF. CDR3 nucleotides: TGTGCCAGCAGTTTGTCCGGGACAGGGTACTATGGCTACACCTTC.

This clonotype has more than one count but fewer than ten. The chain has TRBV6-6 and TRBJ2-5; 11 bases are a match to TRBD1. The CDR3 is 16 residues long. From germline, CDR1 is MNHNY and CDR2 SVGAGI (reference sequence). J lost 5 bases, V lost 2 bases, and 7 bases had no gene match. The CDR3 DNA is TGTGCCAGCAGTTACCTAGGACAGGGGGCTTTCGAGACCCAGTACTTC. Residues: CASSYLGQGAFETQYF.

The table lists this clonotype with many counts. V and J are TRBV6-2 or TRBV6-3 and TRBJ1-5, with D possibly being TRBD1 (6 bases). V was shortened by 8 bases and J by 9 bases, with 17 bases between the two germline ends. This CDR3 comprises 13 residues. Germline CDR1 reads MNHEY; CDR2 reads SVGEGT. The CDR3 loop reads CASLKQGFGPQHF. Written as DNA, the CDR3 is TGTGCCAGCCTAAAGCAGGGGTTTGGGCCCCAGCATTTT.

This clonotype was recorded a few times. J is TRBJ1-4 and V is TRBV7-8, with 7 positions matching TRBD1. Germline CDR1 SGHVS, CDR2 FQNEAQ. Losses at the gene ends were 3 bases for V and 10 bases for J; bases not matched to a gene: 2. The CDR3 is 12 residues long. The DNA of the CDR3 is TGTGCCAGCAGCTTGCAGGGGGGAAAACTGTTTTTT. Its translation is CASSLQGGKLFF.

The chain has TRBV29-1 and TRBJ1-5; D unresolved. The germline V and J ends were trimmed by 6 bases and 3 bases, with 12 bases remaining between them. The CDR3 covers 13 residues. Looked up from germline, CDR1 is SQVTM and CDR2 is ANQGSEA. The CDR3 nucleotides read TGCAGCGTCGCCAGCGTGATCAATCAGCCCCAGCATTTT. This codes for CSVASVINQPQHF.

This chain connects TRBV27 to TRBJ1-4, with a weak D call TRBD1 (5 bases). Germline CDR1 and CDR2: MNHEY and SMNVEV (reference sequence). Trimming took 7 bases from V and 2 from J, leaving 14 bases between them. The length of the CDR3 is 15 residues. CDR3 in amino acids: CASKTRQWTNEKLFF. The DNA for the CDR3 is TGTGCCAGCAAAACCAGACAGTGGACTAATGAAAAACTGTTTTTT.

This sequence joins TRBV7-8 and TRBJ1-5, with a tentative D call TRBD1 (5 bases). Between the trimmed V and J ends, which lost 3 bases and 2 bases, there was a span of 11 bases. The CDR3 runs 15 residues. The germline V gene encodes CDR1 SGHVS and CDR2 FQNEAQ. This chain's CDR3 is CASSFTGRGNQPQHF. CDR3 DNA: TGTGCCAGCAGCTTTACAGGTCGGGGCAATCAGCCCCAGCATTTT. Together with reference TRBV7-8 and TRBJ1-5, the CDR3 gives the full variable domain: GAGVSQSPRYKVAKRGQDVALRCDPISGHVSLFWYQQALGQGPEFLTYFQNEAQLDKSGLPSDRFFAERPEGSVSTLKIQRTQQEDSAVYLCASSFTGRGNQPQHFGDGTRLSIL.

The sample holds many counts of this clonotype. The chain joins TRBV6-6 to TRBJ1-1; D unclear. Per germline, CDR1 MNHNY and CDR2 SVGAGI (reference sequence). Trimming cost V 7 bases and J 4 bases, with 16 bases left between them. The CDR3 contains 14 residues. The CDR3 reads CASTSMSSATEAFF. DNA of the CDR3: TGTGCCAGCACCTCCATGAGCAGCGCCACTGAAGCTTTCTTT.

This clonotype has only a few counts. The chain is built from TRBV7-2 and TRBJ1-4; no clear D. Germline V gene sequence: CDR1 SGHTA, CDR2 FQGNSA. The ends were cut back, 3 bases at V and 5 bases at J, with 16 bases in the middle. There are 16 residues in the CDR3. CDR3 DNA sequence: TGTGCCAGCAGCTTGGGAGGGAGCGGGAAAAATGAAAAACTGTTTTTT. Residues: CASSLGGSGKNEKLFF.

Of note for this clonotype: A much bigger clone sits one base away, suggesting this may be a read error. The chain combines TRBV28 with TRBJ1-3; D perhaps matches TRBD1 (6 bases). The CDR3 is made up of 17 amino acids. CDR1 MDHEN and CDR2 SYDVKM come from the germline V gene. The CDR3 protein is CVSTHDGTSESGNTIYF. DNA of the CDR3: TGTGTCAGCACCCATGATGGGACAAGTGAATCAGGAAACACCATATATTTT.

The sample holds a few counts of this clonotype. The V gene is TRBV19, the J gene TRBJ2-1, with TRBD2 identical over 8 bases. The CDR3 covers 17 residues. Per germline, CDR1 LNHDA and CDR2 SQIVND (reference sequence). V lost 1 base and J lost 4; bases outside the gene matches: 9. CDR3 protein: CASSIARGGVGYNEQFF. The CDR3 DNA follows: TGTGCCAGTAGTATAGCTCGGGGGGGAGTGGGATACAATGAGCAGTTCTTC.

This clonotype was detected many times. This chain connects TRBV7-9 to TRBJ1-1; a weak D match, TRBD1 (6 bases). Trimming cost V 5 bases and J 1 base, with 11 bases left between them. The CDR3 totals 14 residues. The germline V gene encodes CDR1 SEHNR and CDR2 FQNEAQ (reference sequence). As DNA, the CDR3 is TGTGCCAGCAGCGCGGACAGACAGAACACTGAAGCTTTCTTT. Translation gives CASSADRQNTEAFF.

This chain connects TRBV20-1 to TRBJ1-1, with a tentative D call TRBD1 (5 bases). Germline V lookup: CDR1 DFQATT, CDR2 SNEGSKA (reference sequence). CDR3 length equals 12 residues. Deletions cut 5 bases from V and 6 bases from J, with 13 bases between. The CDR3, as DNA: TGCAGTGCTGATGGAGAAGGGGCTGAAGCTTTCTTT. It translates to CSADGEGAEAFF.

This chain links TRBV19 with TRBJ2-2, with D unresolved. The ends were cut back, 5 bases at V and 8 bases at J, with 9 bases in the middle. CDR3 size: 12 residues. Looked up from germline, CDR1 is LNHDA and CDR2 is SQIVND (reference sequence). DNA of the CDR3: TGTGCCAGTAGTCGAGCGTCGGGGGAGCTGTTTTTT. Translating gives CASSRASGELFF.

This clonotype appeared a few times. This chain links TRBV28 with TRBJ2-7; D call uncertain. Germline V gene data show CDR1 as MDHEN and CDR2 as SYDVKM. Between the trimmed V and J ends, which lost 2 bases and 2 bases, there was a span of 10 bases. CDR3 size: 14 residues. CDR3 in amino acids: CASSLGTVTYEQYF. The DNA for the CDR3 is TGTGCCAGCAGTTTAGGAACAGTTACCTACGAGCAGTACTTC.

V usage is TRBV2 and J usage is TRBJ2-3, with D hard to call. V lost 1 base and J lost 1, with 9 bases in between. Germline loops: CDR1 SNHLY, CDR2 FYNNEI. The CDR3 is 15 residues long. The CDR3 loop reads CASSEGSQGTDTQYF. CDR3 nucleotides: TGTGCCAGCAGTGAAGGATCACAAGGCACAGATACGCAGTATTTT.

This clonotype came up a few times. The J gene is TRBJ2-1, the V gene TRBV28; the D gene is possibly TRBD2 (5 bases). Trimming took 0 bases from V and 8 from J, leaving 8 bases between them. CDR3 length: 13 residues. Germline loops: CDR1 MDHEN, CDR2 SYDVKM. The CDR3 reads CASSLWLADEQFF. The CDR3 DNA reads TGTGCCAGCAGTTTATGGCTAGCCGATGAGCAGTTCTTC. Variable domain in full (rest from reference TRBV28 and TRBJ2-1): DVKVTQSSRYLVKRTGEKVFLECVQDMDHENMFWYRQDPGLGLRLIYFSYDVKMKEKGDIPEGYSVSREKKERFSLILESASTNQTSMYLCASSLWLADEQFFGPGTRLTVL.

This clonotype occurred many times. V gene TRBV24-1 combines with J gene TRBJ1-1; D is undetermined. CDR3 length: 13 residues. The germline V and J ends were trimmed by 3 bases and 6 bases, with 10 bases remaining between them. CDR1 and CDR2 (germline): KGHDR, SFDVKD. Here the CDR3 DNA reads TGTGCCACCAGTGATAGTCATGGAGCTGAAGCTTTCTTT. It translates to CATSDSHGAEAFF.